This T cell receptor (beta chain) was documented in a study of blood T cells in healthy people across ages. Whole-study findings and limits: Bulk PBMC profiling left naive and antigen-experienced comparisons inconclusive.

V was clipped by 2 bases and J by 4 bases, with 10 bases between them. The germline V gene has CDR1 SGDLS and CDR2 YYNGEE. The CDR3 runs to 13 residues. Sample-barcoded 5' priming and a J-beta primer mix drove a second PCR of about 6 to 11 cycles. Carrying 12 random nucleotides, a template-switch adaptor labeled each individual cDNA molecule. TCRdb called the 5' RACE reads again in MiXCR, with one record for every CDR3 protein. Here the sample spans about a million distinct CDR3 sequences, roughly two fifths being singletons. To note about this clonotype: Its antigen is unknown.

Peripheral blood, 9.5 to 10 milliliters per donor, was collected. The chain recombines TRBV9 with TRBJ2-7, with D possibly matching TRBD1 (7 bases). Sequencing input: blood. The receptor comes from a man aged 18-30 years in good health. CDR3 sequence: CASSVSGGYEQYF. CDR3 nucleotides: TGTGCCAGCAGCGTCTCAGGGGGGTACGAGCAGTACTTC.